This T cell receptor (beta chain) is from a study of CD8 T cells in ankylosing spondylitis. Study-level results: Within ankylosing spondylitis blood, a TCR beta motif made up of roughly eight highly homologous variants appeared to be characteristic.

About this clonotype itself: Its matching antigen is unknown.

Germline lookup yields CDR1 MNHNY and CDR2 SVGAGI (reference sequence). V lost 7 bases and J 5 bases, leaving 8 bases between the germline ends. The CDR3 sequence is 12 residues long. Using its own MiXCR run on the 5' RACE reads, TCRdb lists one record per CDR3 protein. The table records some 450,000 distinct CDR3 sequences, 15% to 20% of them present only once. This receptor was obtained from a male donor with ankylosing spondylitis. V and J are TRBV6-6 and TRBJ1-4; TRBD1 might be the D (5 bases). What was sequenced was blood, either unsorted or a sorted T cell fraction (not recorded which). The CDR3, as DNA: TGTGCCAGCACCCGGGGGAATGAAAAACTGTTTTTT. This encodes CASTRGNEKLFF.